This T cell receptor beta chain was captured in a study of beta chain features in type 1 diabetes. Study-level points and caveats: Any role of HLA type in TCRB rearrangement remained unresolved here. VDJ junctions in type 1 diabetes patients carried more deletions and fewer insertions. The naive, central memory and Treg TCRB repertoires of patients appeared to be more similar to one another than those of healthy donors. Type 1 diabetes patients showed a moderate but significant shortening of TCRB CDR3s in all four CD4+ subsets.

About this clone itself: Antigen: not known.

The CDR3 is made up of 11 amino acids. Between the trimmed V and J ends, which lost 1 base and 6 bases, there was a span of 3 bases. Germline values: CDR1 SEHNR, CDR2 FQNEAQ (reference sequence). CD45RO/CCR7/CD25/CD127/CD95/CD27 sorting isolated CD4+ naive, central memory, regulatory and stem cell-like memory cells. The whole isolated RNA underwent reverse transcription, so sequencing captured expressed TCRB transcripts. Some clones are missing from TCRdb's copy, which holds only in-frame ones; the method was immunoSEQ multiplex PCR. The repertoire consists of nearly 700,000 clones, with roughly 13% occurring once and the leading ten covering 0.02% to 0.025%.

The specimen sequenced was naive CD4+ T cells from blood. The source of this sequence is a man between 18 and 29 years old with type 1 diabetes. The chain is built from TRBV7-9 and TRBJ1-1; D not certain. The CDR3 here is CASSLEPEAFF. In DNA form, the CDR3 reads TGTGCCAGCAGCTTAGAGCCTGAAGCTTTCTTT.